A selection of T cell receptor beta chains follows, all from one sample in a study of Ad26.COV2.S vaccination and SARS-CoV-2 variants. Only in-frame clones appear in the TCRdb table, and some are missing; sequencing was by immunoSEQ multiplex PCR. Counted here are some 640,000 clones, about 89% occurring once; the ten biggest clones make up roughly 1.5%. The material sequenced was peripheral blood, taken in a trial of Ad26.COV2.S vaccine versus placebo. Receptors originate from a person aged 18-60 years who received the Ad26.COV2.S COVID-19 vaccine or a placebo. The CDR3 runs from the conserved cysteine through the conserved F or W. D genes are given only for firm matches. Some rows mark clone size as missing; the rest say once, few, many or name a class of expanded clone.

D gene: NA
V gene: TRBV6-5
J gene: TRBJ1-1
clone size: NA
CDR3 DNA: TGTGCCAGCAGTTACCTGACCACGAACACTGAAGCTTTCTTT
CDR3 protein: CASSYLTTNTEAFF

D gene: NA
V gene: TRBV5-1
J gene: TRBJ1-3
clone size: NA
CDR3 DNA: TGCGCCAGCAGCGTGGGGGACTCTGGAAACACCATATATTTT
CDR3 protein: CASSVGDSGNTIYF

D gene: TRBD2
V gene: TRBV18
J gene: TRBJ2-5
clone size: NA
CDR3 DNA: TGTGCCAGCTCACCGGGACTAGCGGGCTCGTACCAAGAGACCCAGTACTTC
CDR3 protein: CASSPGLAGSYQETQYF

D gene: TRBD1
V gene: TRBV7-2
J gene: TRBJ2-7
clone size: NA
CDR3 DNA: TGTGCCAGCAGCTTAGTCGACAGGGCTCCCTACGAGCAGTACTTC
CDR3 protein: CASSLVDRAPYEQYF

D gene: TRBD1
V gene: TRBV6-6
J gene: TRBJ2-7
clone size: NA
CDR3 DNA: TGTGCCAGCCTCCGGTTAACAGGGGCAGGGGACGAGCAGTACTTC
CDR3 protein: CASLRLTGAGDEQYF

D gene: NA
V gene: TRBV4-2
J gene: TRBJ2-5
clone size: NA
CDR3 DNA: TGTGCCAGCAGCCAAGGATTGTTGGAGAGAGAGACCCAGTACTTC
CDR3 protein: CASSQGLLERETQYF

D gene: NA
V gene: TRBV25-1
J gene: TRBJ2-2
clone size: NA
CDR3 DNA: TGTGCCAGCAGTGAAGAACATATCACCGGGGAGCTGTTTTTT
CDR3 protein: CASSEEHITGELFF

D gene: NA
V gene: TRBV5-1
J gene: TRBJ2-7
clone size: NA
CDR3 DNA: TGCGCCAGCAGCTGGGGGGAAGGGCCCTACGAGCAGTACTTC
CDR3 protein: CASSWGEGPYEQYF

D gene: TRBD1
V gene: TRBV3-1/TRBV3-2
J gene: TRBJ2-7
clone size: few
CDR3 DNA: TGTGCCAGCAGCCAAGTGGAGACAGGGATGTACGAGCAGTACTTC
CDR3 protein: CASSQVETGMYEQYF

D gene: NA
V gene: TRBV7-2
J gene: TRBJ2-7
clone size: NA
CDR3 DNA: TGTGCCAGCAGCTTAGCGCTGAACGAGCAGTACTTC
CDR3 protein: CASSLALNEQYF

D gene: NA
V gene: TRBV24-1
J gene: TRBJ1-2
clone size: NA
CDR3 DNA: TGTGCCACCAGTGACCGATCAGGGGATAGCTATGGCTACACCTTC
CDR3 protein: CATSDRSGDSYGYTF

D gene: NA
V gene: TRBV5-1
J gene: TRBJ2-2
clone size: NA
CDR3 DNA: TGCGCCAGCAGCTTGGTAAAGGGGGACACCGGGGAGCTGTTTTTT
CDR3 protein: CASSLVKGDTGELFF

D gene: TRBD1
V gene: TRBV6-5
J gene: TRBJ1-5
clone size: NA
CDR3 DNA: TGTGCCAGCACGACAGGGCCATATCAGCCCCAGCATTTT
CDR3 protein: CASTTGPYQPQHF

D gene: NA
V gene: TRBV4-3
J gene: TRBJ1-6
clone size: NA
CDR3 DNA: TGCGCCAGCAGCCACGGGTCGATAGGTTCACCCCTCCACTTT
CDR3 protein: CASSHGSIGSPLHF

D gene: NA
V gene: TRBV21-1
J gene: TRBJ2-7
clone size: NA
CDR3 DNA: TGTGCCAGCGGGCTGGGACGGATTACTACCTACGAGCAGTACTTC
CDR3 protein: CASGLGRITTYEQYF

D gene: NA
V gene: TRBV4-1
J gene: TRBJ1-4
clone size: few
CDR3 DNA: TGCGCCAGCAGCCAAGCTAGAGGGCCACACGAAAAACTGTTTTTT
CDR3 protein: CASSQARGPHEKLFF